Listed below are T cell receptor beta chains from one sample, sequenced in a study of human T cells and chemical hapten exposure. In TCRdb, the RACE reads were re-called with MiXCR into one record per CDR3 protein. Of approximately 260,000 distinct CDR3 sequences listed, about 9% are singletons. Sequenced material: whole blood, taken in connection with sensitization to the hapten diphenylcyclopropenone (DPC). The receptors derive from a woman in her 40s with alopecia areata. Some clones in this sample may be carry-over from other donors' samples. The CDR3 runs from the conserved cysteine through the conserved F or W. D genes are given only for firm matches. A row's size may be missing; if present it is once, few, many or a size class.

>many|TRBJ2-7|NA|TRBV18
CASSPDSTYEQYF
TGTGCCAGCTCACCAGACAGCACCTACGAGCAGTACTTC
>NA|TRBJ2-1|NA|TRBV12-5
CASGFGPDNEQFF
TGTGCTAGTGGTTTTGGGCCGGACAATGAGCAGTTCTTC
>few|TRBJ2-3|NA|TRBV20-1
CSELEPSGPTDTQYF
TGCAGTGAACTGGAACCGAGCGGGCCGACAGATACGCAGTATTTT
>few|TRBJ2-5|TRBD1|TRBV6-5
CASTRRTGPETQYF
TGTGCCAGCACCCGCCGGACAGGGCCAGAGACCCAGTACTTC
>NA|TRBJ2-5|NA|TRBV29-1
CSVDASSQETQYF
TGCAGCGTTGACGCGAGCTCTCAAGAGACCCAGTACTTC
>few|TRBJ1-5|NA|TRBV12-3/TRBV12-4
CASRHSEEGFQPQHF
TGTGCCAGCAGACATTCTGAGGAGGGCTTCCAGCCCCAGCATTTT
>NA|TRBJ1-4|NA|TRBV12-3/TRBV12-4
CASTWGRREKLFF
TGTGCCAGCACCTGGGGCCGGCGGGAAAAACTGTTTTTT
>NA|TRBJ2-3|TRBD1|TRBV4-2
CASSPDRELTDTQYF
TGTGCCAGCAGCCCAGACAGGGAACTCACAGATACGCAGTATTTT
>few|TRBJ1-1|NA|TRBV4-2
CASSHHSEVLNTEAFF
TGTGCCAGCAGCCATCACTCGGAGGTTTTGAACACTGAAGCTTTCTTT
>NA|TRBJ2-6|TRBD1|TRBV11-3
CASSLGTGGAGANVLTF
TGTGCCAGCAGCTTAGGGACAGGGGGCGCGGGGGCCAACGTCCTGACTTTC
>NA|TRBJ2-7|TRBD1|TRBV6-2/TRBV6-3
CASSYRQGEQYF
TGTGCCAGCAGTTACAGACAGGGCGAGCAGTACTTC
>NA|TRBJ2-7|NA|TRBV29-1
CSVLGVQGSDEQYF
TGCAGCGTTTTGGGGGTTCAAGGCTCGGACGAGCAGTACTTC
>few|TRBJ1-4|NA|TRBV20-1
CSARSGRTSTNEKLFF
TGCAGTGCTAGATCGGGGCGCACTTCAACTAATGAAAAACTGTTTTTT
>few|TRBJ1-2|TRBD1|TRBV27
CASRRTGTDYGYTF
TGTGCCAGCAGACGGACAGGAACGGATTATGGCTACACCTTC
>many|TRBJ2-3|NA|TRBV7-2
CASSLARQYTDTQYF
TGTGCCAGCAGCTTAGCGAGACAGTACACAGATACGCAGTATTTT
>few|TRBJ2-7|NA|TRBV6-2/TRBV6-3
CASSVGGLYEQYF
TGTGCCAGCAGTGTCGGAGGGCTGTACGAGCAGTACTTC